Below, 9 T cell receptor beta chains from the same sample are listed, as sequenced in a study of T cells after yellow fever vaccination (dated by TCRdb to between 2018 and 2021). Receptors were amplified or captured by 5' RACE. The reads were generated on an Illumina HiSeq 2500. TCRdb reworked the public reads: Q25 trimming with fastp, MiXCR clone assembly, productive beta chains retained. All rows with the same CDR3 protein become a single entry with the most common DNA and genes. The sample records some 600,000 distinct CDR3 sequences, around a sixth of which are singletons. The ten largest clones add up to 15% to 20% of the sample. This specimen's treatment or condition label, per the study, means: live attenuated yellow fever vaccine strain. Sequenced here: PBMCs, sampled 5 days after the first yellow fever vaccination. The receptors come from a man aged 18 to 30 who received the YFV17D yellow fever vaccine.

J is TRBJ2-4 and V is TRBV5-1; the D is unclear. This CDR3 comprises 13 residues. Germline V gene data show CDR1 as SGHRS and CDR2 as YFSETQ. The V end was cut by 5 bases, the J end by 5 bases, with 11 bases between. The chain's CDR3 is CASSSDWQNIQYF. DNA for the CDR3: TGCGCCAGCAGTTCTGACTGGCAAAACATTCAGTACTTC.

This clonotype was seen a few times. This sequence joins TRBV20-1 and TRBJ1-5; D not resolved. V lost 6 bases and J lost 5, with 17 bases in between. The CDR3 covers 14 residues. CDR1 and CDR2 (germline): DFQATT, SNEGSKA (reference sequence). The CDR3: CSARRQVRYQPQHF. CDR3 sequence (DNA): TGCAGTGCCCGGAGGCAGGTTAGGTATCAGCCCCAGCATTTT.

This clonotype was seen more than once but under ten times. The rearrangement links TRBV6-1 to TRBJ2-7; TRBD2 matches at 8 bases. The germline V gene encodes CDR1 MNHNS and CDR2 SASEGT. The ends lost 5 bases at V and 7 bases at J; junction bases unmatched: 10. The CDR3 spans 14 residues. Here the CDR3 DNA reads TGTGCCAGCAGTCTAGGACTAGCAGTGGGGGAGCAGTACGTC. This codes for CASSLGLAVGEQYV.

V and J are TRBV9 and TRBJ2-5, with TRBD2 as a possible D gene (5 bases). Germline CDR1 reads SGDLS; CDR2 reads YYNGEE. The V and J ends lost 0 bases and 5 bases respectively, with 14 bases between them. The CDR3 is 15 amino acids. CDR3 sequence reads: CASSVAPRTGETQYF. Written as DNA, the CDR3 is TGTGCCAGCAGCGTAGCCCCAAGGACGGGGGAGACCCAGTACTTC.

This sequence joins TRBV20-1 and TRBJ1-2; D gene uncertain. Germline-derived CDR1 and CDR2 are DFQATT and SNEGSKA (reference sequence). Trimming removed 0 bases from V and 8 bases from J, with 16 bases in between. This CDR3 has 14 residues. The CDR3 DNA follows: TGCAGTGCTAGAGATCTTGGACTCATCGAAGGCTACACCTTC. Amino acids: CSARDLGLIEGYTF.

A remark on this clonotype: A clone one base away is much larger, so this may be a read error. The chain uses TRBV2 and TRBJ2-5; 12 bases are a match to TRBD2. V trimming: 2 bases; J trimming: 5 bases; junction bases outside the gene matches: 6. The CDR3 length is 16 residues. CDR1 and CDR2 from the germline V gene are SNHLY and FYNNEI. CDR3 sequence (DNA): TGTGCCAGCAGTGAACTAGCGGGGGGGCCTAGGGAGACCCAGTACTTC. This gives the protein CASSELAGGPRETQYF.

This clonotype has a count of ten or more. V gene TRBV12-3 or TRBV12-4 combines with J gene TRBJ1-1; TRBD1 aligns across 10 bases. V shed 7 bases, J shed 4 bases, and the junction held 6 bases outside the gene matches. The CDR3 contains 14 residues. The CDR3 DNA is TGTGCCAGCACTTTGGGGGACAGGGGCACTGAAGCTTTCTTT. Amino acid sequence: CASTLGDRGTEAFF.

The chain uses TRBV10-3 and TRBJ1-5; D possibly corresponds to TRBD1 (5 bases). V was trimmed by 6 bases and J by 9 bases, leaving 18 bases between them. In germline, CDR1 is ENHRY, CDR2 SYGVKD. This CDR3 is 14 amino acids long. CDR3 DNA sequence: TGTGCCATCAGCCCCCGACCGGGGGTCGGGCCCCAGCATTTT. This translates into CAISPRPGVGPQHF.

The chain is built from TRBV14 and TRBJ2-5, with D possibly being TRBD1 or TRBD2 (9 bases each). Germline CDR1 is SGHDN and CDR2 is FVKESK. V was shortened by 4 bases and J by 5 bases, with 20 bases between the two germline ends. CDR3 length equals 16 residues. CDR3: CASSPLLAGTGETQYF. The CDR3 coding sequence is TGTGCCAGCAGCCCCCTTCTAGCGGGGACAGGGGAGACCCAGTACTTC.